This TCR beta chain was obtained from a study of blood T cell repertoires in COVID-19. About the research overall: Both acute and convalescent COVID-19 samples were obtained from the United States, Italy and Spain.

V shed 3 bases and J 4 bases; nucleotides not matched to a gene: 4. The CDR3 has 14 residues. Germline V gene data show CDR1 as MDHEN and CDR2 as SYDVKM. Some clones are missing from TCRdb's copy, which holds only in-frame ones; the method was immunoSEQ multiplex PCR. The sample carries fewer than 200,000 clones, 75% to 90% recorded once. The rearrangement uses TRBV28 and TRBJ2-7; 9 bases fit TRBD1. The material sequenced was peripheral blood. This receptor was taken from a woman in her 70s with COVID-19, enrolled during active disease. CDR3 sequence reads: CASSFTGGWYEQYF. CDR3 in DNA: TGTGCCAGCAGTTTTACAGGGGGCTGGTACGAGCAGTACTTC.